This entry concerns a single T cell receptor (beta chain). Its antigen remains unknown. The CDR3 is cut off 3 residues early in the read; its end comes from the germline J gene. Clones were sequenced by immunoSEQ multiplex PCR, and TCRdb holds only the in-frame ones, with some missing. This sample contains 25,000 to 35,000 clones. This record belongs to a study of Tregs in tolerant kidney transplant recipients. Background on the study: Mixed chimerism was transient after nonmyeloablative marrow transplants from related graft donors. Study-level findings and limits: Expanding Tregs on activated donor B cells appeared to best identify donor-specific TCRbeta clones. For some patients, primers changed over time, blocking nucleotide-level comparison.

CDR1 SGHVS and CDR2 FQNEAQ come from the germline V gene. Trimming removed 11 bases from V and 4 bases from J; junction bases left unmatched: 1. The CDR3 has 10 residues. The rearrangement uses TRBV7-8 and TRBJ2-5; TRBD2 matches at 7 bases. This receptor was taken from a human donor who received a combined kidney and bone marrow transplant. The starting material was CD8+ T cells from blood, obtained before the transplant. The sequenced CDR3 bases are TGTGCCGGGGGGGGAGAGACC. The encoded protein is CAGGGET. The whole CDR3 region reads CAGGGETQYF.